One sample yielded the 30 T cell receptor beta chains listed below, sequenced in a study of tumor-infiltrating lymphocytes in oesophageal squamous cell carcinoma. TCRdb reprocessed the PCR reads with MiXCR, giving one entry per CDR3 protein. The sample records 16,000 or so distinct CDR3 sequences, roughly two fifths being singletons. Source material: esophageal tumor tissue. The receptors were gathered from a male donor with esophageal squamous cell carcinoma.

This clonotype was seen at least ten times. The chain recombines TRBV12-3 or TRBV12-4 with TRBJ1-2, with 9 bases aligning to TRBD1. CDR3 size: 13 residues. The ends lost 6 bases at V and 7 bases at J; junction bases unmatched: 6. The DNA of the CDR3 is TGTGCCAGCAGGGCTGGGACAGGGAGTGGCTACACCTTC. It codes for CASRAGTGSGYTF.

Note on this clonotype: This likely comes from a read error, as the CDR3 has no conserved phenylalanine or tryptophan at its end. The DNA is omitted, as the CDR3 cannot be located on it reliably, and the CDR3 follows TCRdb's listing. The chain carries TRBV28 and TRBJ2-3; the DNA was not used to check the table's D call, TRBD1. Germline CDR1 and CDR2: MDHEN and SYDVKM. The CDR3 is 16 residues long, ends included. CDR3 in amino acids: CASMDRGFPTSSTLGT.

This clonotype is a singleton in its sample. J is TRBJ2-7 and V is TRBV7-3; no firm D call. The ends were cut back, 2 bases at V and 2 bases at J, with 10 bases in the middle. The germline V gene has CDR1 SGHTA and CDR2 FQGTGA. The CDR3 sequence is 14 residues long. CDR3 DNA sequence: TGTGCCAGCAGCTTAGGGAATCCTACCTACGAGCAGTACTTC. Translated, it gives CASSLGNPTYEQYF.

This clonotype ranks as medium-sized (0.01 to 0.1%). This chain connects TRBV7-2 to TRBJ2-1; D might be TRBD2 (6 bases). Trimming cost V 5 bases and J 8 bases, with 22 bases left between them. The CDR3 spans 16 residues. CDR1 SGHTA and CDR2 FQGNSA come from the germline V gene. CDR3 residues: CASSPRGSGPGDEQFF. For the CDR3, the DNA is TGTGCCAGCAGCCCTCGGGGTAGCGGACCAGGCGATGAGCAGTTCTTC. Drawing the rest from reference TRBV7-2 and TRBJ2-1, the complete variable domain is GAGVSQSPSNKVTEKGKDVELRCDPISGHTALYWYRQSLGQGLEFLIYFQGNSAPDKSGLPSDRFSAERTGGSVSTLTIQRTQQEDSAVYLCASSPRGSGPGDEQFFGPGTRLTVL.

V is TRBV7-2 and J is TRBJ2-7; 11 bases align to TRBD2. TRBJ2-1 matches the DNA end more closely, so the J call is doubtful. CDR3 size: 16 residues. The germline V gene encodes CDR1 SGHTA and CDR2 FQGNSA. The DNA for the CDR3 is TGTGCCAGCAGCCCGGGACTAGCGGAATCCTACAATGAGCAGTTCTTC. Protein: CASSPGLAESYNEQFF.

The sample holds many counts of this clonotype. This chain uses TRBV28 with TRBJ1-2; 9 positions match TRBD1. The trim removed 6 bases at V and 5 bases at J, leaving 4 bases unmatched. This CDR3 is built from 13 residues. CDR1 MDHEN and CDR2 SYDVKM come from the germline V gene. The CDR3 loop reads CASSPDRGYGYTF. The CDR3 DNA is TGTGCCAGCAGCCCGGACAGGGGATATGGCTACACCTTC.

In its sample, this clonotype was seen once. The genes are TRBV7-2 and TRBJ2-1; 9 bases fit TRBD1. Unmatched junction bases numbered 7, after V lost 0 bases and J lost 10 bases. Looked up from germline, CDR1 is SGHTA and CDR2 is FQGNSA. The CDR3 runs 15 residues. DNA for the CDR3: TGTGCCAGCAGCTTAGCCGGGACAGGGATCTACGAGCAGTTCTTC. It encodes CASSLAGTGIYEQFF.

This clonotype was seen ten or more times. The chain is built from TRBV6-1 and TRBJ1-1, with 7 bases fitting TRBD1. The J segment lost 5 bases and the V segment lost 5 bases, leaving 2 bases of the junction unmatched. The CDR3 spans 12 residues. Germline V lookup: CDR1 MNHNS, CDR2 SASEGT. As DNA, the CDR3 is TGTGCCAGCAGTCAGGGGGGGACTGAAGCTTTCTTT. It translates to CASSQGGTEAFF.

This clonotype has at least ten counts. The chain employs TRBV12-3 or TRBV12-4 and TRBJ2-5; 8 bases map to TRBD1. The CDR3 spans 15 residues. V shed 6 bases and J 4 bases; nucleotides not matched to a gene: 10. DNA of the CDR3: TGTGCCAGCAGATGGACAGGGTCTTGGAGAGAGACCCAGTACTTC. Translated: CASRWTGSWRETQYF.

This clonotype was found many times. J is TRBJ2-5 and V is TRBV6-1, with no clear D. The CDR3 has 11 amino acids. V lost 5 bases to trimming and J lost 5 bases, with 6 bases between them. Germline assignment: CDR1 MNHNS and CDR2 SASEGT. The CDR3, as DNA: TGTGCCAGCAGTTATTGGGAGACCCAGTACTTC. Its protein is CASSYWETQYF.

This clonotype was seen only a few times. The conserved phenylalanine or tryptophan normally closing the CDR3 is absent here, so this likely arose from a read error. The DNA is left out, because the CDR3 cannot be placed on it with certainty; the CDR3 is given as TCRdb lists it. The gene calls are TRBV7-9 and TRBJ1-6; the DNA was not compared with TRBD1, the D call given in the table. The CDR3 is 14 residues long, counting both termini. The V gene's germline CDR1 is SEHNR and CDR2 FQNEAQ (reference sequence). CDR3 sequence reads: CASSLPGNEQFFGA.

The chain couples TRBV7-2 to TRBJ2-4; 11 positions match TRBD1. J was trimmed by 2 bases and V by 5 bases; bases with no gene match: 8. CDR3 length equals 17 residues. Germline values: CDR1 SGHTA, CDR2 FQGNSA. DNA for the CDR3: TGTGCCAGCAGCACAACAGGACAGGGGGCAACCAAAAACATTCAGTACTTC. Translating it yields CASSTTGQGATKNIQYF.

This CDR3 is CASRAQLMNTEAFF. The CDR3 nucleotides are TGCGCCAGCAGGGCACAGCTTATGAACACTGAAGCTTTCTTT. This sequence joins TRBV10-2 and TRBJ1-1, with no clear D. The CDR3 is made up of 14 amino acids. The germline V gene encodes CDR1 WSHSY and CDR2 SAAADI. The V and J ends lost 6 bases and 0 bases respectively, with 11 bases between them.

This clonotype occurred many times. The chain couples TRBV5-5 to TRBJ2-5; D could derive from TRBD1 or TRBD2 (5 bases each). The V gene lost 3 bases and the J gene lost 5 bases, with 8 bases spanning the gap. The length of the CDR3 is 12 residues. Germline V CDR1 and CDR2: SGHKS, YYEKEE (reference sequence). CDR3 amino acids: CASSWDEETQYF. DNA for the CDR3: TGTGCCAGCAGCTGGGACGAGGAGACCCAGTACTTC.

The chain links TRBV7-2 to TRBJ2-3; D not certain. The CDR3 totals 13 residues. The germline CDR1 and CDR2 sequences are SGHTA and FQGNSA. Between the trimmed V and J ends, which lost 4 bases and 3 bases, there was a span of 8 bases. The CDR3 coding sequence is TGTGCCAGCAGCTCTTTGGATACAGATACGCAGTATTTT. Amino acids: CASSSLDTDTQYF.

V usage is TRBV6-1 and J usage is TRBJ2-5, with 9 positions matching TRBD1. The J call is in doubt because the DNA end fits TRBJ2-7 better. The CDR3 is 15 residues long. The V gene's germline CDR1 is MNHNS and CDR2 SASEGT. For the CDR3, the DNA is TGTGCCAGCACCCCGTCCGGGACAGGGAGATACGAGCAGTACTTC. Its translation is CASTPSGTGRYEQYF.

This clonotype was detected ten times or more. The rearrangement uses TRBV6-1 and TRBJ2-7, with 8 positions matching TRBD1. V trimming: 6 bases; J trimming: 5 bases; junction bases outside the gene matches: 6. This CDR3 has 13 residues. Germline V CDR1 and CDR2: MNHNS, SASEGT. The chain's CDR3 is CASRSTGGHEQYF. As DNA, the CDR3 is TGTGCCAGCAGGTCTACAGGGGGGCACGAGCAGTACTTC.

This clonotype was observed a few times. Because the CDR3 is missing its conserved closing phenylalanine or tryptophan, this is likely a read error. The DNA is omitted, as the CDR3 cannot be located on it reliably, and the CDR3 follows TCRdb's listing. The chain couples TRBV12-3 or TRBV12-4 to TRBJ2-7. With termini counted, the CDR3 has 16 amino acids. The CDR3 region is CASSLGDVANGYTFGS.

The V and J genes are TRBV7-3 and TRBJ2-1, with D unclear. The last part of the DNA fits TRBJ2-7 better; the J call may be wrong. The CDR3 totals 13 residues. Per germline, CDR1 SGHTA and CDR2 FQGTGA. CDR3 amino acids: CASSFFPYNEQYF. The CDR3, as DNA: TGTGCCAGCAGCTTCTTCCCATACAATGAGCAGTACTTC.

This clonotype was seen at least ten times. The gene calls are TRBV28 and TRBJ1-2, with D possibly being TRBD1 (5 bases). Trimming stripped 3 bases from V and 0 bases from J, with 17 bases between. The CDR3 length is 17 residues. CDR1 is MDHEN and CDR2 is SYDVKM in the germline V gene. CDR3 sequence: CASSFEAGLLANYGYTF. As DNA, the CDR3 is TGTGCCAGCAGTTTTGAAGCGGGACTCTTAGCTAACTATGGCTACACCTTC.

This rearrangement joins TRBV7-2 to TRBJ2-3, with 7 bases fitting TRBD2. The DNA end is more similar to TRBJ2-7, so the J call may be wrong. This CDR3 contains 16 residues. Germline V lookup: CDR1 SGHTA, CDR2 FQGNSA. CDR3 coding DNA: TGTGCCAGCAGCAACAGACTAGCCGGTAGCTCCTACGAGCAGTACTTC. Translation gives CASSNRLAGSSYEQYF.

This sequence joins TRBV3-1 and TRBJ2-3; the D gene is possibly TRBD1 (5 bases). Matching the DNA end better, TRBJ1-5 makes the J call doubtful. CDR3 length equals 15 residues. From germline, CDR1 is LGHDT and CDR2 YNNKEL (reference sequence). CDR3 sequence (DNA): TGTGCCAGCAGCCAAGATCTGGGGACCAATCAGCCCCAGCATTTT. It specifies CASSQDLGTNQPQHF.

This clonotype was observed a handful of times. The chain links TRBV18 to TRBJ2-3; D gene unclear. The CDR3 has 12 amino acids. CDR1 KGHSH and CDR2 LQKENI come from the germline V gene. V was clipped by 6 bases and J by 6 bases, with 10 bases between them. Written as DNA, the CDR3 is TGTGCCAGCTCCCATCCTCAGGATACGCAGTATTTT. Translation gives CASSHPQDTQYF.

This chain connects TRBV6-1 to TRBJ2-4; unclear D gene. Germline-derived CDR1 and CDR2 are MNHNS and SASEGT. Trimming shortened V by 6 bases and J by 3 bases, and 12 bases separated the two germline ends. This CDR3 contains 14 residues. CDR3 region: CASRDLDGKNIQYF. Written as DNA, the CDR3 is TGTGCCAGCAGGGATCTGGATGGCAAAAACATTCAGTACTTC.

Details on this clonotype: This is likely a read error, given that the CDR3 carries no conserved phenylalanine or tryptophan at its end. The DNA is left out, because the CDR3 cannot be placed on it with certainty; the CDR3 is given as TCRdb lists it. The chain recombines TRBV10-2 with TRBJ2-7; TRBD1, as called in the table, went unchecked against the DNA. The V gene's germline CDR1 is WSHSY and CDR2 SAAADI. 18 amino acids form the CDR3, both terminal residues included. The CDR3: CASSERPTGGYYGYTFGS.

This clonotype was counted at least ten times. The CDR3 region is CASSLNSAGDNSPLHF. The CDR3 DNA reads as TGTGCCAGCTCCCTCAATTCGGCAGGTGATAATTCACCCCTCCACTTT. This chain joins TRBV6-1 and TRBJ1-6; the D is unclear. V lost 8 bases to trimming and J lost 5 bases, with 19 bases between them. The CDR3 contains 16 residues. Germline V lookup: CDR1 MNHNS, CDR2 SASEGT.

V gene TRBV11-2 combines with J gene TRBJ2-4; 7 positions agree with TRBD1. The J call may be incorrect, as the DNA end agrees better with TRBJ2-7. CDR1 is SGHAT, CDR2 FQNNGV, per germline. The CDR3 runs 15 residues. The CDR3 region is CASSFYEGARYEQYF. As DNA, the CDR3 is TGTGCCAGCAGCTTTTACGAGGGGGCTCGATACGAGCAGTACTTC.

Of note for this clonotype: A read error is likely, as this CDR3 ends without the conserved phenylalanine or tryptophan. No DNA is shown, since the ends of the CDR3 on it are uncertain; the CDR3 is the one TCRdb lists. The rearrangement links TRBV27 to TRBJ1-6; the table's D call of TRBD1 was not tested on the DNA. In germline, CDR1 is MNHEY, CDR2 SMNVEV (reference sequence). Both ends counted, the CDR3 spans 11 residues. The CDR3 loop reads CASSSQGALRI.

The rearrangement uses TRBV7-4 and TRBJ2-1, with TRBD2 matching over 10 bases. The CDR3 is made up of 16 amino acids. V shed 10 bases and J 8 bases; nucleotides not matched to a gene: 17. Germline assignment: CDR1 SGHVT and CDR2 SQSDAQ. Here the CDR3 reads CATNRGSGGAGHEQFF. As DNA, the CDR3 is TGTGCCACGAATCGGGGGAGCGGGGGGGCCGGCCATGAGCAGTTCTTC.

V and J are TRBV7-3 and TRBJ2-1, with 10 nucleotides matching TRBD1. The V and J ends lost 5 bases and 1 base, in that order; junction bases with no gene match: 5. Germline-derived CDR1 and CDR2 are SGHTA and FQGTGA. The CDR3 totals 16 residues. The CDR3 is CASSPRDRGSYNEQFF. DNA of the CDR3: TGTGCCAGCAGCCCCCGGGACAGGGGATCCTACAATGAGCAGTTCTTC.